These 21 T cell receptor beta chains were sequenced from one sample in a study of T-cell memory formation after mild COVID-19. Each CDR3 protein is one row after TCRdb ran MiXCR on the 5' RACE reads. The table shows about 470,000 distinct CDR3 sequences, with 20% to 30% occurring only once. Sequenced material: PBMCs or a T cell subset sorted from them (not recorded which). Source of these receptors: an adult woman who had mild COVID-19 (a few samples of this study predate the infection). Cell type and time point are not known.

The genes are TRBV12-3 or TRBV12-4 and TRBJ2-1; no clear D gene. With 0 bases removed from V and 5 bases from J, the gap between germline ends came to 17 bases. This CDR3 is built from 17 residues. Here the CDR3 reads CASSLAGKTQRHNEQFF. The CDR3 DNA is TGTGCCAGCAGTTTAGCGGGGAAAACGCAGCGACACAATGAGCAGTTCTTC.

This sequence joins TRBV29-1 and TRBJ2-7; 9 bases agree with TRBD2. The CDR3 is made up of 15 amino acids. Trimming at V came to 1 base and at J to 5 bases, leaving 9 bases not matched to a gene. The germline gives CDR1 SQVTM, CDR2 ANQGSEA. CDR3 nucleotide sequence: TGCAGCGTTGAAGGCACCCCCAGCGGGAGGCACGAGCAGTACTTC. Translation: CSVEGTPSGRHEQYF.

This clonotype was seen a single time. CDR3 in DNA: TGCGCCAGCAGCCACGGGGACACAGCCTACGAGCAGTACTTC. It codes for CASSHGDTAYEQYF. The chain has TRBV4-1 and TRBJ2-7; perhaps TRBD1 as D (6 bases). The germline V gene has CDR1 MGHRA and CDR2 YSYEKL. This CDR3 comprises 14 residues. Trimming pared 3 bases from V and 2 bases from J, leaving 11 bases between.

This clonotype has only a few counts. The chain joins TRBV12-3 or TRBV12-4 to TRBJ2-5; possibly TRBD1 for D (6 bases). With 7 bases removed from V and 5 bases from J, the gap between germline ends came to 14 bases. The CDR3 is 13 amino acids. The chain's CDR3 is CASTMNRVETQYF. Here the CDR3 DNA reads TGTGCCAGCACCATGAACAGGGTTGAGACCCAGTACTTC.

V is TRBV12-3 or TRBV12-4 and J is TRBJ2-7; possibly TRBD2 for D (6 bases). V was shortened by 6 bases and J by 2 bases, with 11 bases between the two germline ends. The length of the CDR3 is 13 residues. The CDR3 is CASRLARAYEQYF. CDR3 in DNA: TGTGCCAGCAGGCTAGCGAGAGCCTACGAGCAGTACTTC.

This clonotype was observed a handful of times. The gene calls are TRBV3-1 and TRBJ2-7; D remains ambiguous. CDR1 LGHDT and CDR2 YNNKEL come from the germline V gene (reference sequence). Between the trimmed V and J ends, which lost 4 bases and 6 bases, there was a span of 7 bases. The CDR3 spans 11 residues. CDR3 coding DNA: TGTGCCAGCAGCCGGGAACGCGAGCAGTACTTC. This gives the protein CASSREREQYF.

The chain is built from TRBV6-2 or TRBV6-3 and TRBJ2-5, with TRBD2 identical over 10 bases. The germline V gene has CDR1 MNHEY and CDR2 SVGEGT. V lost 6 bases to trimming and J lost 0 bases; unmatched junction nucleotides: 7. The CDR3 has 16 residues. CDR3 sequence (DNA): TGTGCCAGCAGCCAACCCGGGACTAGCGACCAAGAGACCCAGTACTTC. Protein product: CASSQPGTSDQETQYF.

The chain couples TRBV12-3 or TRBV12-4 to TRBJ2-1; possible D gene TRBD1, 6 bases. CDR3 length: 13 residues. Trimming shortened V by 8 bases and J by 4 bases, and 12 bases separated the two germline ends. In nucleotides, the CDR3 is TGTGCCAGCGGGGGCTCGTTATACAATGAGCAGTTCTTC. The encoded protein is CASGGSLYNEQFF.

The chain couples TRBV4-3 to TRBJ2-5; 9 nucleotides align to TRBD1. Germline CDR1 reads LGHNA; CDR2 reads YSLEER. V gave up 2 bases and J gave up 2 bases; unmatched junction bases: 3. The CDR3 runs to 15 residues. CDR3 coding DNA: TGCGCCAGCAGCCAACGCGGGACAGGGCAAGAGACCCAGTACTTC. Translated: CASSQRGTGQETQYF.

The sample holds a few counts of this clonotype. The chain employs TRBV9 and TRBJ1-4; D may be TRBD1 (5 bases). V lost 2 bases, J lost 0 bases, and 5 bases lay in between. CDR1 and CDR2 from the germline V gene are SGDLS and YYNGEE. This CDR3 comprises 14 residues. The CDR3 is CASSVTATNEKLFF. The CDR3 DNA reads TGTGCCAGCAGCGTGACAGCAACTAATGAAAAACTGTTTTTT.

DNA of the CDR3: TGTGCCAGCAGTTTTCATTCCAGCGAGAACACCGGGGAGCTGTTTTTT. It translates to CASSFHSSENTGELFF. This chain connects TRBV27 to TRBJ2-2; D ambiguous. The CDR3 is 16 residues long. From germline, CDR1 is MNHEY and CDR2 SMNVEV (reference sequence). Trimming shortened V by 3 bases and J by 1 base, and 12 bases separated the two germline ends.

This sequence joins TRBV6-2 or TRBV6-3 and TRBJ1-1; 9 bases are shared with TRBD1. V was clipped by 7 bases and J by 4 bases; unmatched bases: 4. This CDR3 is built from 13 residues. Germline assignment: CDR1 MNHEY and CDR2 SVGEGT. The CDR3 reads CASKGQGPTEAFF. The CDR3 DNA is TGTGCCAGCAAAGGACAGGGGCCCACTGAAGCTTTCTTT.

Only a few counts were recorded for this clonotype. The V call is TRBV7-9, the J call TRBJ2-1; perhaps TRBD1 as D (5 bases). CDR3 size: 16 residues. Germline V CDR1 and CDR2: SEHNR, FQNEAQ (reference sequence). The V end lost 4 bases, the J end lost 5 bases, and 18 bases lay between the germline ends. CDR3 DNA: TGTGCCAGCAGCTCAGACCCAGGGCAACCAAACAATGAGCAGTTCTTC. It translates to CASSSDPGQPNNEQFF. Full variable domain (outside the CDR3, taken from reference TRBV7-9 and TRBJ2-1): DTGVSQNPRHKITKRGQNVTFRCDPISEHNRLYWYRQTLGQGPEFLTYFQNEAQLEKSRLLSDRFSAERPKGSFSTLEIQRTEQGDSAMYLCASSSDPGQPNNEQFFGPGTRLTVL.

The chain carries TRBV7-9 and TRBJ2-3; a weak D match, TRBD2 (6 bases). Germline CDR1 reads SEHNR; CDR2 reads FQNEAQ (reference sequence). V was trimmed by 4 bases and J by 8 bases, leaving 16 bases between them. The CDR3 is made up of 14 amino acids. This CDR3 is CASSSEAGPPTQYF. The DNA for the CDR3 is TGTGCCAGCAGCTCGGAGGCGGGACCCCCTACGCAGTATTTT.

This rearrangement joins TRBV18 to TRBJ1-1; D remains ambiguous. The V end was cut by 1 base, the J end by 6 bases, with 15 bases between. The CDR3 has 15 amino acids. CDR1 and CDR2 from the germline V gene are KGHSH and LQKENI. The CDR3 protein is CASSPRRGVVAEAFF. The CDR3 region has the DNA TGTGCCAGCTCACCACGGCGGGGAGTGGTGGCTGAAGCTTTCTTT.

This clonotype was seen a few times. The CDR3: CASSFTGWDTEAFF. In DNA, the CDR3 is TGTGCCAGCAGCTTTACAGGTTGGGATACTGAAGCTTTCTTT. This chain joins TRBV7-9 and TRBJ1-1; D is perhaps TRBD1 (5 bases). Germline CDR1 SEHNR, CDR2 FQNEAQ (reference sequence). The CDR3 is made up of 14 amino acids. V was shortened by 3 bases and J by 5 bases, with 13 bases between the two germline ends.

This clonotype was seen more than once but under ten times. The chain links TRBV18 to TRBJ1-3; D call uncertain. The V end lost 4 bases, the J end lost 2 bases, and 12 bases lay between the germline ends. The CDR3 is 15 amino acids. CDR1 and CDR2 from the germline V gene are KGHSH and LQKENI. CDR3 region: CASSLPPGTGNTIYF. As DNA, the CDR3 is TGTGCCAGCTCACTCCCGCCGGGGACTGGAAACACCATATATTTT.

This clonotype has at least ten counts. The genes are TRBV7-2 and TRBJ2-3; TRBD2 might be the D (6 bases). This CDR3 has 13 residues. Germline CDR1 and CDR2: SGHTA and FQGNSA. The V and J ends lost 8 bases and 5 bases respectively, with 14 bases between them. This chain's CDR3 is CASHPGEVDTQYF. CDR3 nucleotide sequence: TGTGCCAGCCACCCGGGGGAGGTAGATACGCAGTATTTT. The full variable domain, completed using reference TRBV7-2 and TRBJ2-3, is GAGVSQSPSNKVTEKGKDVELRCDPISGHTALYWYRQSLGQGLEFLIYFQGNSAPDKSGLPSDRFSAERTGGSVSTLTIQRTQQEDSAVYLCASHPGEVDTQYFGPGTRLTVL.

This clonotype was counted a few times. The V call is TRBV12-3 or TRBV12-4, the J call TRBJ2-1; 9 bases line up with TRBD2. Germline trimming cut 2 bases from V and 9 bases from J; bases unmatched to any gene: 11. The CDR3 sequence is 16 residues long. The CDR3 spells CASSLLGGGAGVEQFF. The CDR3 DNA reads as TGTGCCAGCAGTTTACTGGGCGGGGGGGCCGGTGTTGAGCAGTTCTTC.

The chain has TRBV7-9 and TRBJ2-7; D is undetermined. CDR3 length: 14 amino acids. CDR1 is SEHNR and CDR2 is FQNEAQ in the germline V gene (reference sequence). Between the trimmed V and J ends, which lost 1 base and 4 bases, there was a span of 11 bases. The CDR3 sequence: CASSLGSRAYEQYF. In DNA form, the CDR3 reads TGTGCCAGCAGCTTAGGCTCCAGAGCGTACGAGCAGTACTTC.

The rearrangement joins TRBV3-1 to TRBJ1-2; D ambiguous. The germline V and J ends were trimmed by 5 bases and 5 bases, with 6 bases remaining between them. Germline assignment: CDR1 LGHDT and CDR2 YNNKEL (reference sequence). The length of the CDR3 is 11 residues. This CDR3 reads CASSAQYGYTF. CDR3 coding DNA: TGTGCCAGCAGCGCCCAGTATGGCTACACCTTC.